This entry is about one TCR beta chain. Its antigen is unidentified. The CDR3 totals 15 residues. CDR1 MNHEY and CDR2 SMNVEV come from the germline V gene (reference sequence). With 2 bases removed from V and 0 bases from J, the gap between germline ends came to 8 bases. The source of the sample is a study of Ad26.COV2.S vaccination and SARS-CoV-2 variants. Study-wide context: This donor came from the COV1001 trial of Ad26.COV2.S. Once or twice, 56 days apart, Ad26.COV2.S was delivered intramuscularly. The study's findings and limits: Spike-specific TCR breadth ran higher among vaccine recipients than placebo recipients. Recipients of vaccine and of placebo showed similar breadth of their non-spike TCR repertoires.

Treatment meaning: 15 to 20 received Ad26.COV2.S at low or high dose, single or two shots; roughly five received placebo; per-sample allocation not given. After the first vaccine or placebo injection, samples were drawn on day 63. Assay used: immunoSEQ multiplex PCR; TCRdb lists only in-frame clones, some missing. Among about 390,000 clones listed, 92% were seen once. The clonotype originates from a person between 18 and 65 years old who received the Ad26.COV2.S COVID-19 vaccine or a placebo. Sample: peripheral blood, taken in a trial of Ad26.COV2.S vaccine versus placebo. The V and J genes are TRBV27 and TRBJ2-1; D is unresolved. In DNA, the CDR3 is TGTGCCAGCAGTTTAACCCGCAGCTCCTACAATGAGCAGTTCTTC. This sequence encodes CASSLTRSSYNEQFF.